Following are 25 T cell receptor beta chains from one sample sequenced in a study of Graves' ophthalmopathy and Graves' hyperthyroidism. RNA transcripts provided the template for amplifying TCR beta CDR3 regions. First-round RT-PCR employed HTBI primers, with a second-round multiplex PCR after it. TCRdb reanalysed the multiplex PCR reads using MiXCR and keeps one entry per CDR3 protein. The data hold some 520,000 distinct CDR3 sequences, with around 14% observed a single time. The material sequenced was blood. The receptors were gathered from a woman aged 25 to 45 with Graves' ophthalmopathy.

This clonotype was observed many times. V usage is TRBV6-2 or TRBV6-3 and J usage is TRBJ2-5, with D possibly matching TRBD1 (6 bases). V shed 2 bases and J shed 5 bases, with 15 bases lying between them. This CDR3 comprises 15 residues. In germline, CDR1 is MNHEY, CDR2 SVGEGT. The CDR3 DNA is TGTGCCAGCAGTTACCGAGAACAGGGCGCGGAGACCCAGTACTTC. Translating gives CASSYREQGAETQYF.

This clonotype came up many times. The chain couples TRBV29-1 to TRBJ1-1, with D maybe TRBD1 (6 bases). This CDR3 contains 14 residues. Per germline, CDR1 SQVTM and CDR2 ANQGSEA. The ends were cut back, 4 bases at V and 4 bases at J, with 16 bases in the middle. The CDR3 DNA is TGCAGCGTTGGCCCGACAGGTCGAGGCACTGAAGCTTTCTTT. Its protein product is CSVGPTGRGTEAFF.

The chain couples TRBV9 to TRBJ2-7; 14 nucleotides line up with TRBD2. The ends lost 3 bases at V and 0 bases at J; junction bases unmatched: 5. This CDR3 is 17 amino acids long. From germline, CDR1 is SGDLS and CDR2 YYNGEE. The CDR3 DNA sequence: TGTGCCAGCAGCGCGACTAGCGGGGGGGCAAGCTCCTACGAGCAGTACTTC. Its protein product is CASSATSGGASSYEQYF.

For this clonotype: A much more abundant neighbour one base away suggests this may be a read error. The CDR3 carries no conserved terminal phenylalanine or tryptophan, so it likely arises from a read error. The genes are TRBV6-4 and TRBJ2-2; TRBD1 aligns across 8 bases. Germline values: CDR1 MRHNA, CDR2 SNTAGT. Trimming at V came to 4 bases and at J to 11 bases, leaving 9 bases not matched to a gene. This CDR3 has 14 amino acids. The CDR3 sequence: CASSAKYQGAELFL. Written as DNA, the CDR3 is TGTGCCAGCAGTGCCAAGTACCAGGGGGCCGAGCTGTTTTTG.

This clonotype has at least ten counts. The chain combines TRBV6-5 with TRBJ2-7, with D hard to call. Trimming shortened V by 1 base and J by 2 bases, and 12 bases separated the two germline ends. The germline V gene has CDR1 MNHEY and CDR2 SVGAGI. The CDR3 runs 15 residues. The CDR3 is CASSYYGENAYEQYF. CDR3 sequence (DNA): TGTGCCAGCAGTTACTACGGAGAGAATGCCTACGAGCAGTACTTC.

This chain connects TRBV5-5 to TRBJ1-2; TRBD1 might be the D (6 bases). CDR1 and CDR2 (germline): SGHKS, YYEKEE (reference sequence). The length of the CDR3 is 16 residues. Trimming took 0 bases from V and 1 from J, leaving 13 bases between them. The CDR3 DNA sequence: TGTGCCAGCAGCTTGGCCTCGGCAGGGGATAACTATGGCTACACCTTC. It translates to CASSLASAGDNYGYTF. Full variable domain (missing parts from reference TRBV5-5 and TRBJ1-2): DAGVTQSPTHLIKTRGQQVTLRCSPISGHKSVSWYQQVLGQGPQFIFQYYEKEERGRGNFPDRFSARQFPNYSSELNVNALLLGDSALYLCASSLASAGDNYGYTFGSGTRLTVV.

The rearrangement uses TRBV4-2 and TRBJ1-1; maybe TRBD1 (5 bases). Trimming removed 7 bases from V and 1 base from J, with 16 bases in between. The germline V gene has CDR1 LGHNA and CDR2 YNFKEQ. The CDR3 totals 15 residues. The CDR3 reads CASNAPGTTNTEAFF. CDR3 DNA: TGTGCCAGCAACGCTCCCGGGACTACGAACACTGAAGCTTTCTTT.

This clonotype was counted at least ten times. The gene calls are TRBV12-3 or TRBV12-4 and TRBJ2-5, with D perhaps matching TRBD2 (5 bases). CDR3 length: 15 amino acids. V was cut by 6 bases and J by 0 bases, with 14 bases left in between. As DNA, the CDR3 is TGTGCCAGCAGCCACGGACTCTCCTACCAAGAGACCCAGTACTTC. Protein sequence: CASSHGLSYQETQYF.

This clonotype was detected ten times or more. The V call is TRBV12-5, the J call TRBJ2-5; D is unclear. Trimming left V 5 bases short and J 2 bases short, with 15 bases between. The CDR3 is made up of 15 amino acids. Germline V lookup: CDR1 LGHNT, CDR2 FRNRAP. The chain's CDR3 is CASGPSRQVQETQYF. The CDR3 region has the DNA TGTGCTAGTGGTCCCTCTAGGCAGGTACAAGAGACCCAGTACTTC.

The chain couples TRBV7-8 to TRBJ2-7; D could derive from TRBD1 or TRBD2 (5 bases each). CDR1 is SGHVS, CDR2 FQNEAQ, per germline. The CDR3 covers 14 residues. The V end was cut by 8 bases, the J end by 4 bases, with 18 bases between. In DNA, the CDR3 is TGTGCCAGCTGCCCGGGGCCGGAGACATACGAGCAGTACTTC. Amino acid sequence: CASCPGPETYEQYF.

This clonotype was counted many times. V and J are TRBV5-1 and TRBJ1-1, with D perhaps TRBD1 (6 bases). Looked up from germline, CDR1 is SGHRS and CDR2 is YFSETQ. V was pared by 6 bases and J by 0 bases, with 15 bases between. The CDR3 is made up of 15 amino acids. This chain's CDR3 is CASTRRGGVNTEAFF. DNA of the CDR3: TGCGCCAGCACCCGAAGAGGGGGGGTGAACACTGAAGCTTTCTTT.

In its sample, this clonotype was seen many times. V gene TRBV29-1 combines with J gene TRBJ2-7; the match to TRBD1 covers 7 bases. Germline CDR1 is SQVTM and CDR2 is ANQGSEA. CDR3 length: 11 amino acids. Trimming took 6 bases from V and 6 from J; bases not matched to a gene: 5. The CDR3 nucleotides read TGCAGCGTCCGAAGACAGGGCGAGCAGTACTTC. It translates to CSVRRQGEQYF.

This clonotype was detected ten times or more. The chain combines TRBV12-3 or TRBV12-4 with TRBJ1-5; TRBD1 is a possible D gene (5 bases). The V gene lost 1 base and the J gene lost 6 bases, with 10 bases spanning the gap. There are 14 residues in the CDR3. The CDR3 DNA reads as TGTGCCAGCAGTTTAGGGGGCGGGGGTCAGCCCCAGCATTTT. It translates to CASSLGGGGQPQHF.

This clonotype was detected many times. The chain has TRBV28 and TRBJ2-5, with 9 bases identical to TRBD1. The J segment lost 6 bases and the V segment lost 3 bases, leaving 14 bases of the junction unmatched. The germline gives CDR1 MDHEN, CDR2 SYDVKM. The CDR3 totals 17 residues. Written as DNA, the CDR3 is TGTGCCAGCAGTTTGTCAGGACAGGGGCCCTTAGGAAAGACCCAGTACTTC. It encodes CASSLSGQGPLGKTQYF. Complete variable domain (other parts from reference TRBV28 and TRBJ2-5): DVKVTQSSRYLVKRTGEKVFLECVQDMDHENMFWYRQDPGLGLRLIYFSYDVKMKEKGDIPEGYSVSREKKERFSLILESASTNQTSMYLCASSLSGQGPLGKTQYFGPGTRLLVL.

The chain is built from TRBV20-1 and TRBJ2-2; D is ambiguous. Trimming removed 3 bases from V and 6 bases from J, with 5 bases in between. CDR1 is DFQATT, CDR2 SNEGSKA, per germline (reference sequence). CDR3 length equals 11 residues. This CDR3 is CSARFSGELFF. The CDR3 region has the DNA TGCAGTGCTAGGTTCTCCGGGGAGCTGTTTTTT.

This clonotype was picked up one time. The junction shows a germline mismatch at one end, possibly a read error. This chain uses TRBV12-3 or TRBV12-4 with TRBJ2-7; TRBD2 is a possible D gene (6 bases). The CDR3 is 12 residues long. The CDR3 DNA reads TGTGCCAGCAGCCGCCAGGACTACGAGCACTACTTC. It encodes CASSRQDYEHYF.

This clonotype occurred a few times. V is TRBV10-3 and J is TRBJ2-7, with D unresolved. The CDR3 length is 11 residues. V lost 5 bases and J 3 bases, leaving 5 bases between the germline ends. CDR1 and CDR2 (germline): ENHRY, SYGVKD. CDR3 residues: CAISTRYEQYF. Written as DNA, the CDR3 is TGTGCCATCAGTACCCGCTACGAGCAGTACTTC.

This clonotype was recorded at least ten times. This chain links TRBV28 with TRBJ1-1; weak D call: TRBD1 (5 bases). The V end was cut by 4 bases, the J end by 6 bases, with 24 bases between. CDR3 length: 17 residues. Looked up from germline, CDR1 is MDHEN and CDR2 is SYDVKM. CDR3 loop: CASSWAGGGLSNSEAFF. CDR3 DNA sequence: TGTGCCAGCAGTTGGGCCGGGGGAGGCCTCTCCAACTCTGAAGCTTTCTTT.

This chain joins TRBV19 and TRBJ1-2; possible D gene TRBD1, 5 bases. The V gene's germline CDR1 is LNHDA and CDR2 SQIVND (reference sequence). The V gene lost 7 bases and the J gene lost 6 bases, with 18 bases spanning the gap. The CDR3 is 14 residues long. As DNA, the CDR3 is TGTGCCAGTACCCCGATTGGGACCGACCATGGCTACACCTTC. It encodes CASTPIGTDHGYTF.

This clonotype was seen ten or more times. The gene calls are TRBV19 and TRBJ2-6, with D perhaps matching TRBD1 (5 bases). Germline CDR1 and CDR2: LNHDA and SQIVND (reference sequence). Trimming removed 6 bases at V and 2 bases at J, with 11 bases between. This CDR3 region has 15 residues. CDR3 DNA sequence: TGTGCCAGTAGCACGCGGACACCTGGGGCCAACGTCCTGACTTTC. Its translation: CASSTRTPGANVLTF. Using reference TRBV19 and TRBJ2-6 for the parts outside the CDR3, the full variable domain is DGGITQSPKYLFRKEGQNVTLSCEQNLNHDAMYWYRQDPGQGLRLIYYSQIVNDFQKGDIAEGYSVSREKKESFPLTVTSAQKNPTAFYLCASSTRTPGANVLTFGAGSRLTVL.

About this clonotype: Being one base from a much bigger clone, this may be a read error. The genes are TRBV12-3 or TRBV12-4 and TRBJ2-7, with D possibly matching TRBD2 (5 bases). The CDR3 length is 15 residues. The germline V and J ends were trimmed by 3 bases and 0 bases, with 12 bases remaining between them. The CDR3 nucleotides are TGTGCCAGCAGTTTCTTCCCGGGGAGCTCCTACGAGCAGTACTTC. Translated: CASSFFPGSSYEQYF.

The sample holds many counts of this clonotype. The CDR3 sequence is CASSDGLITSRVTQYF. CDR3 DNA: TGTGCCAGCAGCGATGGACTAATTACTAGCCGGGTGACCCAGTACTTC. The genes are TRBV7-2 and TRBJ2-5; the D gene is possibly TRBD2 (6 bases). The CDR3 is made up of 16 amino acids. Trimming took 5 bases from V and 7 from J, leaving 23 bases between them. Germline V gene sequence: CDR1 SGHTA, CDR2 FQGNSA.

The table lists this clonotype with many counts. The V and J genes are TRBV2 and TRBJ2-2; 10 bases align to TRBD1. V lost 7 bases and J lost 2; bases outside the gene matches: 4. Germline V gene lookup returns CDR1 SNHLY and CDR2 FYNNEI. The CDR3 loop spans 15 amino acids. The CDR3 here is CASTGTGVNTGELFF. CDR3 DNA sequence: TGTGCCAGCACCGGGACAGGGGTCAACACCGGGGAGCTGTTTTTT.

Ten or more counts support this clonotype. The chain uses TRBV28 and TRBJ1-1; a possible D gene is TRBD1 (5 bases). Germline V CDR1 and CDR2: MDHEN, SYDVKM. The V gene lost 5 bases and the J gene lost 5 bases, with 12 bases spanning the gap. The CDR3 spans 13 residues. The CDR3 DNA follows: TGTGCCAGCAGTCCCTCAGGGTATACTGAAGCTTTCTTT. As protein: CASSPSGYTEAFF.

This clonotype came up many times. The chain is built from TRBV2 and TRBJ2-5; D ambiguous. Germline V gene lookup returns CDR1 SNHLY and CDR2 FYNNEI. CDR3 length: 12 amino acids. The germline V and J ends were trimmed by 2 bases and 5 bases, with 6 bases remaining between them. The CDR3 loop reads CASSEWVETQYF. Written as DNA, the CDR3 is TGTGCCAGCAGTGAATGGGTCGAGACCCAGTACTTC.